This T cell receptor (beta chain) was sequenced in a study of blood T cell repertoires in COVID-19. Study-level information: COVID-19 samples from acute and convalescent phases originated in the United States, Italy and Spain. Sources were T cells, B-cell-depleted T cells, or PBMCs; the material itself was cDNA or gDNA.

Patients in Seattle were enrolled during active infection, then followed longitudinally. The CDR3 consists of 16 residues. The V end was cut by 3 bases, the J end by 7 bases, with 19 bases between. Germline V CDR1 and CDR2: LNHDA, SQIVND (reference sequence). As processed by the authors: Estimation of nucleated cell counts relied on the amplification of reference gene primers. The table came from immunoSEQ multiplex PCR; TCRdb's copy has only in-frame clones and leaves some out. V, J and clone size were drawn from that table, and D and trimming were deduced from the DNA. The sample holds about 140,000 clones; about 88% are singletons and the top ten take about 2.5%.

This receptor was obtained from a human donor with COVID-19, enrolled during active disease. The donor label of this sample is uncertain. The sequencing input was peripheral blood. J is TRBJ1-5 and V is TRBV19, with D possibly TRBD1 on 5 matching bases. The CDR3 spells CASSILGGSARQPQHF. The CDR3 DNA follows: TGTGCCAGTAGTATCCTCGGGGGATCGGCACGGCAGCCCCAGCATTTT. Using reference TRBV19 and TRBJ1-5 for the parts outside the CDR3, the full variable domain is DGGITQSPKYLFRKEGQNVTLSCEQNLNHDAMYWYRQDPGQGLRLIYYSQIVNDFQKGDIAEGYSVSREKKESFPLTVTSAQKNPTAFYLCASSILGGSARQPQHFGDGTRLSIL.